This entry features one T cell receptor beta chain sequence. What it recognizes is unknown. The TCR beta CDR3 regions underwent amplification using RNA transcripts as the source. Carried out on the TCR CDR3, a first-round RT-PCR used the HTBI primer set. TCRdb re-analysed the multiplex PCR reads in MiXCR, keeping a single row per CDR3 protein. The sample lists more than 600,000 distinct CDR3 sequences; roughly 15% were seen once. Disease duration under 2 months; hyperthyroidism patients were aged 18 to 65. Criteria for exclusion of patients were uncontrolled infection, other autoimmune disease, pregnancy or lactation. This specimen belongs to a study of T cells in Graves' hyperthyroidism and ophthalmopathy. CDR3 length: 10 amino acids. Germline CDR1 and CDR2: DFQATT and SNEGSKA (reference sequence). V dropped 5 bases and J dropped 8 bases, with 6 bases sitting between them. General study points: Ophthalmopathy got predicted by the model a median about six months before its onset. Among thyroid clonotypes expanded above 0.001, most also appeared in blood.

The clonotype originates from a young man with Graves' hyperthyroidism. Sequenced: blood. The V and J genes are TRBV20-1 and TRBJ1-4; no firm D call. In DNA, the CDR3 is TGCAGTGCTCAAAGCGAAAAACTGTTTTTT. Its translation is CSAQSEKLFF.